The T cell receptor beta chain under discussion was sequenced for a study of spatial heterogeneity in lung cancer. Study summary: Every unique TCR and UMI combination, on average, appeared more than ten times in raw reads.

This clonotype was detected many times. The junction had 5 bases not matched to a gene; V was cut back by 2 bases and J by 4 bases. This CDR3 spans 15 amino acids. Germline CDR1 reads SNHLY; CDR2 reads FYNNEI. The presence of a unique molecular identifier marked each TCR cDNA molecule. Via MiXCR, TCRdb re-called the 5' RACE reads, giving one row per CDR3 protein. This sample yields tens of thousands of distinct CDR3 sequences, of which around 7% are seen a single time; 25% to 35% belongs to the top ten. Time point defined: sample taken at primary tumor resection. Sequencing covered unsorted whole RNA taken from tumor, nontumor lung or frozen PBMC. Patients with untreated early-stage non-small cell lung cancer, numbering some 72, were the donors.

The sample here was PBMCs, taken at surgery. This chain connects TRBV2 to TRBJ2-3, with TRBD2 matching over 8 bases. The TCR was taken from a male donor with early-stage non-small cell lung cancer. This chain's CDR3 is CASSELRGAPDTQYF. The CDR3 bases are TGTGCCAGCAGTGAATTGCGGGGGGCCCCAGATACGCAGTATTTT.